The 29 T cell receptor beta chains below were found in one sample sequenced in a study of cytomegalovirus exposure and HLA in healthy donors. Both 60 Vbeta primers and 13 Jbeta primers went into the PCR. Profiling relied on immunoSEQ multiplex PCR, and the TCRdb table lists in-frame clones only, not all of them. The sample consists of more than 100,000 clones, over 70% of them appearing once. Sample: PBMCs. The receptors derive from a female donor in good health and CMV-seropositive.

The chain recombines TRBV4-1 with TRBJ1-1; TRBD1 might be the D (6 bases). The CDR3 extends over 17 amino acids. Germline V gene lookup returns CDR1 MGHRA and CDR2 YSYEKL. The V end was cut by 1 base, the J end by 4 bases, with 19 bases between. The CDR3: CASSQVSGQNRRTEAFF. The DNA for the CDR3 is TGCGCCAGCAGCCAAGTGAGTGGACAGAACAGGCGCACTGAAGCTTTCTTT.

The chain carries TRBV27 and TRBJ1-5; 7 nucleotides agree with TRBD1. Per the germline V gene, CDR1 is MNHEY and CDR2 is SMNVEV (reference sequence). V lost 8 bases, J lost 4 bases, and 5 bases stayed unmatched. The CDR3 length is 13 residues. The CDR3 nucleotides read TGTGCCAGCGGAGGGGGCCGGAATCAGCCCCAGCATTTT. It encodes CASGGGRNQPQHF.

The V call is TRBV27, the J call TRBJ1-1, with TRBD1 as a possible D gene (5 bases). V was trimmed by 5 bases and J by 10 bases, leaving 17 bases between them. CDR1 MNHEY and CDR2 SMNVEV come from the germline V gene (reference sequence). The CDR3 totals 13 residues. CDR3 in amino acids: CASSGLRGDGAFF. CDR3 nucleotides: TGTGCCAGCAGTGGCCTTAGGGGCGACGGAGCTTTCTTT.

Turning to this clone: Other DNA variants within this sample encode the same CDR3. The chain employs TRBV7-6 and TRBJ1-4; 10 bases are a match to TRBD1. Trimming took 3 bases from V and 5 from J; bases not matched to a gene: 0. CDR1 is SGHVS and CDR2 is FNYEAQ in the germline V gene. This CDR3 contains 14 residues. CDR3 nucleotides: TGTGCCAGCAGCTTGGGACAGGGGAATGAAAAACTGTTTTTT. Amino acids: CASSLGQGNEKLFF.

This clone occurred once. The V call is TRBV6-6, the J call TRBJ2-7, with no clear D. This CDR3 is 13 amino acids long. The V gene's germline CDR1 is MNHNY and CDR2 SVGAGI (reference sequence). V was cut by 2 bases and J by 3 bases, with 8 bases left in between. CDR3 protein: CASSYAMNYEQYF. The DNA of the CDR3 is TGTGCCAGCAGTTACGCTATGAACTACGAGCAGTACTTC.

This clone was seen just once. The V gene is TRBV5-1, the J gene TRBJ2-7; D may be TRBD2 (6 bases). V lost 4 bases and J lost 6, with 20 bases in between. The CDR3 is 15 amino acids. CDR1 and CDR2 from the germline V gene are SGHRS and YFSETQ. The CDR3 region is CASSGEASGTGEQYF. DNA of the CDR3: TGCGCCAGCAGCGGGGAGGCCTCAGGAACTGGCGAGCAGTACTTC.

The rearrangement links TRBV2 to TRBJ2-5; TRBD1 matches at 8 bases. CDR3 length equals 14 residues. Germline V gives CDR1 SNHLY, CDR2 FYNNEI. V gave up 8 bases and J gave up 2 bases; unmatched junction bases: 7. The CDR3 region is CASPPTGEQETQYF. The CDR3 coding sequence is TGTGCCAGCCCTCCGACAGGGGAGCAAGAGACCCAGTACTTC.

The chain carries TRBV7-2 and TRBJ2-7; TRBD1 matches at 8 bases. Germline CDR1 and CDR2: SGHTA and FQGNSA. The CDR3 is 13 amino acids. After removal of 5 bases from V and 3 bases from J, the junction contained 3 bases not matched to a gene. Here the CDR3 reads CASSKDRGYEQYF. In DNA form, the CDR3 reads TGTGCCAGCAGCAAAGACAGGGGCTACGAGCAGTACTTC.

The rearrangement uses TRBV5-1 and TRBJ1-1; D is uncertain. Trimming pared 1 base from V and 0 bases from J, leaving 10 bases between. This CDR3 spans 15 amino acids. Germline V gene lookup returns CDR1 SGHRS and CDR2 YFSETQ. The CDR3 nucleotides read TGCGCCAGCAGCTTGCTGGGCCTTTTGAACACTGAAGCTTTCTTT. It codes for CASSLLGLLNTEAFF.

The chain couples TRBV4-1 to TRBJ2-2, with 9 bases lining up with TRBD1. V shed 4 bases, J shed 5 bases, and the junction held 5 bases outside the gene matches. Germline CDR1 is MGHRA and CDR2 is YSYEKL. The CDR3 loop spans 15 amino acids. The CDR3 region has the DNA TGCGCCAGCAGCCCTTCCGGGACAGGGACCGGGGAGCTGTTTTTT. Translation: CASSPSGTGTGELFF.

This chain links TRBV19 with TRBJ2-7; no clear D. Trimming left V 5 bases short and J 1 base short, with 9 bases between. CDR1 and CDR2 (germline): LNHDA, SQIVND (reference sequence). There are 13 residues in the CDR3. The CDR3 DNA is TGTGCCAGTAGTCGCGCCAGGTCCTACGAGCAGTACTTC. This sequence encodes CASSRARSYEQYF.

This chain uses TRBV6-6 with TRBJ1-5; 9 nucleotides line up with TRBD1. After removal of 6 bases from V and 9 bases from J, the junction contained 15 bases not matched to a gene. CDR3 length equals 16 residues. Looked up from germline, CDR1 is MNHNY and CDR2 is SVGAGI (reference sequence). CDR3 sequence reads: CASSALPGQGNLPQHF. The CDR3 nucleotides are TGTGCCAGCAGCGCCCTTCCGGGACAGGGTAATTTGCCCCAGCATTTT.

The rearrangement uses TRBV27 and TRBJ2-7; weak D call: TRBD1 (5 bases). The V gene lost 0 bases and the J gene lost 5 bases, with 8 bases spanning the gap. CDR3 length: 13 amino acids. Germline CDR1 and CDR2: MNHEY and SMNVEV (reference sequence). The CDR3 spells CASSLSQAHEQYF. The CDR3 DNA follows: TGTGCCAGCAGTTTATCACAGGCCCACGAGCAGTACTTC.

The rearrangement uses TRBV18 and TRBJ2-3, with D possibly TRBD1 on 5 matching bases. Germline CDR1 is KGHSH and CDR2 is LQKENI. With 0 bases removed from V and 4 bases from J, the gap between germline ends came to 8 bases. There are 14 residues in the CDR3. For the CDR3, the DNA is TGTGCCAGCTCACCACCTACAGGAGCAGATACGCAGTATTTT. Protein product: CASSPPTGADTQYF.

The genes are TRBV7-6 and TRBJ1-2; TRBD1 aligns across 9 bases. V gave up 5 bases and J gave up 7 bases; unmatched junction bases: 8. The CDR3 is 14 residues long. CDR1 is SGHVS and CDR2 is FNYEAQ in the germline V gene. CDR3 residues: CASSLGQGFGGYTF. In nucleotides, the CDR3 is TGTGCCAGCAGCCTGGGACAGGGCTTCGGTGGCTACACCTTC.

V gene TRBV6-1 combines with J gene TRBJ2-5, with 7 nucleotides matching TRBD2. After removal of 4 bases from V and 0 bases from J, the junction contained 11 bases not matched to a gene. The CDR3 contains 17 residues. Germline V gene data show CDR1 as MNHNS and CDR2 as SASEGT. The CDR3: CASSASSLGGNQETQYF. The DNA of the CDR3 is TGTGCCAGCAGTGCTTCCTCGCTGGGGGGGAACCAAGAGACCCAGTACTTC.

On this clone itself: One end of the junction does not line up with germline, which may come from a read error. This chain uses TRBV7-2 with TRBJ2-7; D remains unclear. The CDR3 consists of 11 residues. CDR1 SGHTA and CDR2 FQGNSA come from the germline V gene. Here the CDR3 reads CASSSEAPVHF. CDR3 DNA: TGTGCCAGCAGCTCTGAAGCCCCGGTTCACTTC.

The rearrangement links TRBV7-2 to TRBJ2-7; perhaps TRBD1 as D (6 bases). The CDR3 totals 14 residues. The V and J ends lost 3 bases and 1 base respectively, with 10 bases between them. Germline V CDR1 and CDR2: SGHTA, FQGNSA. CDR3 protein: CASSFQGRSYEQYF. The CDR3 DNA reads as TGTGCCAGCAGCTTTCAGGGGCGGTCCTACGAGCAGTACTTC.

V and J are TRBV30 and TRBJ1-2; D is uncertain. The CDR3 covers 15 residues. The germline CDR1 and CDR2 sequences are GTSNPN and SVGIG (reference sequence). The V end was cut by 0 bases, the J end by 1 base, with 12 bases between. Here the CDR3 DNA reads TGTGCCTGGAGTGTATTGTCAGGAGGTAACTATGGCTACACCTTC. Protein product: CAWSVLSGGNYGYTF.

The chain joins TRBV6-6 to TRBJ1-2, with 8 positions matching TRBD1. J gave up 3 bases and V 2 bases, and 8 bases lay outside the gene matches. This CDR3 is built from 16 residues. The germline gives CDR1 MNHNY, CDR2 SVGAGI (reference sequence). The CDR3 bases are TGTGCCAGCAGTTACGACAGGGGAGGGTTTGACTATGGCTACACCTTC. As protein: CASSYDRGGFDYGYTF.

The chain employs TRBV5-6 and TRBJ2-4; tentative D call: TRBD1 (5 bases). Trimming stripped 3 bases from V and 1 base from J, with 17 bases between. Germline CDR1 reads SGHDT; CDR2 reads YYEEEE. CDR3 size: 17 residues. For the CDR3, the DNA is TGTGCCAGCAGCTCCCTACCGGCAGGGATGGCCAAAAACATTCAGTACTTC. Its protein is CASSSLPAGMAKNIQYF.

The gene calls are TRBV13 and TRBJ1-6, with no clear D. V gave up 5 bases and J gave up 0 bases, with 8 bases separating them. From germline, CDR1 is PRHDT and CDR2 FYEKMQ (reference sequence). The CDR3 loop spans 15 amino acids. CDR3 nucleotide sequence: TGTGCCAGCAGCGCAGCAGGCTCCTATAATTCACCCCTCCACTTT. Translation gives CASSAAGSYNSPLHF.

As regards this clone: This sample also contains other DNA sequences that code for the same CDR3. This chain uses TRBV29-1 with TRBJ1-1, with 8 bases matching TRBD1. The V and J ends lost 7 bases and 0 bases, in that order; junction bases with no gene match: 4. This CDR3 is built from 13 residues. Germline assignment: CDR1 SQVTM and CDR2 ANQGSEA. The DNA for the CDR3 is TGCAGCGGTCGACAGGGGATGAACACTGAAGCTTTCTTT. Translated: CSGRQGMNTEAFF.

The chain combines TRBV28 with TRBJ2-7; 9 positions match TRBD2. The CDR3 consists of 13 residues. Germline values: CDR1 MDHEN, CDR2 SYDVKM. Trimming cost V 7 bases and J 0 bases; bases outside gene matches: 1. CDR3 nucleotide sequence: TGTGCCAGCATAGCGGGGGACTCCTACGAGCAGTACTTC. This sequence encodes CASIAGDSYEQYF. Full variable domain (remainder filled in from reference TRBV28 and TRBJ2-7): DVKVTQSSRYLVKRTGEKVFLECVQDMDHENMFWYRQDPGLGLRLIYFSYDVKMKEKGDIPEGYSVSREKKERFSLILESASTNQTSMYLCASIAGDSYEQYFGPGTRLTVT.

The CDR3 DNA reads as TGTGCCAGCAGCTTAGCTGGAGACGGCTCACCCCTCCACTTT. Its translation is CASSLAGDGSPLHF. The J gene is TRBJ1-6, the V gene TRBV11-1, with D unclear. The CDR3 is 14 amino acids. Trimming stripped 0 bases from V and 10 bases from J, with 10 bases between. Per the germline V gene, CDR1 is SGHAT and CDR2 is FQDESV (reference sequence).

CDR3 coding DNA: TGTGCCAGCAGCTTAGCCGGACAGGGCTCCTACGAGCAGTACTTC. Translation gives CASSLAGQGSYEQYF. The chain has TRBV7-2 and TRBJ2-7, with 8 bases aligning to TRBD1. The CDR3 sequence is 15 residues long. V gave up 0 bases and J gave up 0 bases; unmatched junction bases: 1. Germline V gene data show CDR1 as SGHTA and CDR2 as FQGNSA.

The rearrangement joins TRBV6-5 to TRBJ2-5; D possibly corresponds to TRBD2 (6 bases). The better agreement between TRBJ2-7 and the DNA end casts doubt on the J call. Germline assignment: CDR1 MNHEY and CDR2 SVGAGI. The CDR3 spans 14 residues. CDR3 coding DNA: TGTGCCAGCAGTTACTCCCAGGCTAGCGCCGAGCAGTACTTC. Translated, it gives CASSYSQASAEQYF.

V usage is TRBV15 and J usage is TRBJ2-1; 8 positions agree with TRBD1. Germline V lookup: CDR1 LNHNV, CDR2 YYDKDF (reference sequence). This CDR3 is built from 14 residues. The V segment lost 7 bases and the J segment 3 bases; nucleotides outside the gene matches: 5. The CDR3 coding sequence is TGTGCCACCAACTACGGACAGGGCTACAATGAGCAGTTCTTC. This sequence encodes CATNYGQGYNEQFF.

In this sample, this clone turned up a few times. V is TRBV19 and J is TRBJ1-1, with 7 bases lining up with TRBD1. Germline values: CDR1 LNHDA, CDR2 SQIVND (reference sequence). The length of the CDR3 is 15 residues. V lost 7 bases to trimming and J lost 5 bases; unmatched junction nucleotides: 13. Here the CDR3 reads CASTSPQGVWTEAFF. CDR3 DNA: TGTGCCAGTACCTCCCCCCAGGGGGTGTGGACTGAAGCTTTCTTT.